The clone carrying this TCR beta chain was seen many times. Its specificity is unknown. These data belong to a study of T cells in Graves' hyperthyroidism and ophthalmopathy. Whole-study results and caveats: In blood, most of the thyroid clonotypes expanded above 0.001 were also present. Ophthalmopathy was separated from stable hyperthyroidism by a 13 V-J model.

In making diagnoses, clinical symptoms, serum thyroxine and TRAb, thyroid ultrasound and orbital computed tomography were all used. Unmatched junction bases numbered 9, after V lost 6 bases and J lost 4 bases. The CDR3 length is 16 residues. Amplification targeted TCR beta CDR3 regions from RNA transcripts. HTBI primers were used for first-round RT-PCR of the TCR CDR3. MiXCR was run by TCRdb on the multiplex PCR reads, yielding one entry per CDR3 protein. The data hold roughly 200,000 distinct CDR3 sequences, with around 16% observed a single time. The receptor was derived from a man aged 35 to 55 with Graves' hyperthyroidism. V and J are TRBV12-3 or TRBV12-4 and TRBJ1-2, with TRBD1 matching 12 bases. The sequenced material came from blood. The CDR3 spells CASRISGTGGLYGYTF. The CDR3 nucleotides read TGTGCCAGCAGAATTTCCGGGACAGGGGGCCTCTATGGCTACACCTTC.